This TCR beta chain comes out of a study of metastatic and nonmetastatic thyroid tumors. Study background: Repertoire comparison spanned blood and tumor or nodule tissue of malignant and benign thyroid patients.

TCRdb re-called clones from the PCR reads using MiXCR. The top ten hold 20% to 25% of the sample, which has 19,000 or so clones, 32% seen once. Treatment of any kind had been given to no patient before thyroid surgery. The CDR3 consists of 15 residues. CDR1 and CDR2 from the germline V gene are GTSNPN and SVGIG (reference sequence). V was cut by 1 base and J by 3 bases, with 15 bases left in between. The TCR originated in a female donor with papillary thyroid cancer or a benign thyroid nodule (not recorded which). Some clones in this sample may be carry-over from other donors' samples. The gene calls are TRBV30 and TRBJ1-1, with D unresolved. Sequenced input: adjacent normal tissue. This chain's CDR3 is CAWSASRRSDTEAFF. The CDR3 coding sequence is TGTGCCTGGAGTGCCAGCAGGAGGTCGGACACTGAAGCTTTCTTT.